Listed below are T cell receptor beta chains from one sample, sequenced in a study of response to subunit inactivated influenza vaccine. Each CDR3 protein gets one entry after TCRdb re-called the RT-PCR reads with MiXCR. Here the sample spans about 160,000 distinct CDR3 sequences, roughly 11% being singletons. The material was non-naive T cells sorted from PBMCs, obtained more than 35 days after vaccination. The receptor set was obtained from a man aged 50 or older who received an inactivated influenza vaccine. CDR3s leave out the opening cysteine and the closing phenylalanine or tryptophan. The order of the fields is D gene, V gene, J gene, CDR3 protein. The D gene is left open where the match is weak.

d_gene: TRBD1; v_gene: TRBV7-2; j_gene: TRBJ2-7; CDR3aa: ASSLVSQGDYEQY
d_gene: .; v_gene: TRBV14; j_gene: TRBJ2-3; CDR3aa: ASSPGRGRENTQY
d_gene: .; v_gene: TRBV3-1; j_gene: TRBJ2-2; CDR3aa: ASSQVKTGELF
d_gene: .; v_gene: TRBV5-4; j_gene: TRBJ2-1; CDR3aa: ASSFGSQIYNEQF
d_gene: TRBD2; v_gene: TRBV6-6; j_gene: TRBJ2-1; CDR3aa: ATGLLNEQF
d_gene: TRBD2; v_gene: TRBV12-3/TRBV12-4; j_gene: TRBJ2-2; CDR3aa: ASKLAGDTGELF
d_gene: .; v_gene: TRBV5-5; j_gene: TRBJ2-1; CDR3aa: ASSLAVRTGGNEQF
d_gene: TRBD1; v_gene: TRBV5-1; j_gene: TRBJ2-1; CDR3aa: ASSLSGQGSNEQF
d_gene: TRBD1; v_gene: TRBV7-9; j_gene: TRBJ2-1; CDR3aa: ASSLTGTGAWNEQF
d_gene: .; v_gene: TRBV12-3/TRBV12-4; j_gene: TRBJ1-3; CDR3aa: ASTPDRPNYSGNTIY
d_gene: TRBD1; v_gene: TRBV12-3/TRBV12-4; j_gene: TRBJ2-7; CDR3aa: ASSTGTGVIYEQY
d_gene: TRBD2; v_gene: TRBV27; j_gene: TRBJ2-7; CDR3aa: ASPFLVAGGSSYEQY
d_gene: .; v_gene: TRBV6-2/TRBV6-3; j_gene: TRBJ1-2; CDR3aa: ASSYNPGEPFGYT
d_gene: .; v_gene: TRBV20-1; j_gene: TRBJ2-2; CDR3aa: SAPYQMGGELF
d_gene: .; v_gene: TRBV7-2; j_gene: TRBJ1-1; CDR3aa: ASSLKEKAEAF
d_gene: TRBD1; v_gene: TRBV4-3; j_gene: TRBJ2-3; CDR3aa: ASSQDRRGPKY
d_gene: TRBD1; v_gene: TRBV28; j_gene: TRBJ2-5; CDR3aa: ASSSGTGLD
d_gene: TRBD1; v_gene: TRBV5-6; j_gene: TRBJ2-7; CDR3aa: ASSSSPGGYLTSSYEQY
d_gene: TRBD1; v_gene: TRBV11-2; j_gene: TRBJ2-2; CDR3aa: ASSSIRGRFANTGELF
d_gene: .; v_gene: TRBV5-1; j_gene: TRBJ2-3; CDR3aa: ASSLGGTESDTQY
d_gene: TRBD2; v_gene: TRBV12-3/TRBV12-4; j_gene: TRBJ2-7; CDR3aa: ASSYGPGLAGALPPYEQY
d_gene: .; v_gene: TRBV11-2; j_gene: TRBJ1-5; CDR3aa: ASSLSDVGNSNQPQH
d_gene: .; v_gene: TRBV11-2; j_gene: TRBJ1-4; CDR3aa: ASSSKQGIGEKLF
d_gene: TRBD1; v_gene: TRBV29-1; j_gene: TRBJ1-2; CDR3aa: SVVGQGNYGYT
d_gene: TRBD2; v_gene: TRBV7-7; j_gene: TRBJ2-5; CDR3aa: ASSLGRLAGGETQY
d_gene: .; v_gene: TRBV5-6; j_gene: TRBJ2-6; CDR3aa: ASSLSVRSGANVLT
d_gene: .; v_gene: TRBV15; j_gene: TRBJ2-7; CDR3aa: ATSRVNRVYEQY
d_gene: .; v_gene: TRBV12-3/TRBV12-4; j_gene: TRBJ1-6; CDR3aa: ASGMGSSYNSPLH
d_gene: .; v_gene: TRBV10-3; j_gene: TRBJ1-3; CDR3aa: AISEKQGNSGNTIY
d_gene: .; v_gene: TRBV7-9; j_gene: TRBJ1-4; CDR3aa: ASSSYRAGKLF
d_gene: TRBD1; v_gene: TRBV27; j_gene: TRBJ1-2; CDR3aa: ASSFQQGNNYGYT
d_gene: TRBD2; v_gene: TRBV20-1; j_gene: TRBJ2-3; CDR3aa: SARGGGTSGTDTQY
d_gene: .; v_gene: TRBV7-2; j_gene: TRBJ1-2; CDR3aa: ASSLSRAGYT
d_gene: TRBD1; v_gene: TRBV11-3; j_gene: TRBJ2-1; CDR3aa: ASSPPGQGRNEQF
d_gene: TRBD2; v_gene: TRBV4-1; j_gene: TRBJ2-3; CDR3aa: ASSHLAGNTDTQY
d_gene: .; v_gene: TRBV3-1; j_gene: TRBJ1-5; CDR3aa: ASSQGQGYQPQH
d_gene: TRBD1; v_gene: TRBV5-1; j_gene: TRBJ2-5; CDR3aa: ASSTQGAQETQY
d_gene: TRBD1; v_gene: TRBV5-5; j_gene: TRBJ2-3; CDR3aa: ASSLRQGTGY
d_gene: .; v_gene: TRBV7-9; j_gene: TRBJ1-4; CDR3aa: ASSPEGGSTNEKLF
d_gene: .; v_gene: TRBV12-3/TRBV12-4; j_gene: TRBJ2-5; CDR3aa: ASSLVPSPYQETQY
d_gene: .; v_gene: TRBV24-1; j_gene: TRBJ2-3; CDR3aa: ATSDGRYTQY
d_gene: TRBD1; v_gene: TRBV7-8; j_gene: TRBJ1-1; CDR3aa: ASSLEQGMTEAF
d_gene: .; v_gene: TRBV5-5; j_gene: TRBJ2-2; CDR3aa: ASSLLGGVTGELF
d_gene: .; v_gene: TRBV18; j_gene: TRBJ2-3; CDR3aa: ASSPVGGNTDTQY
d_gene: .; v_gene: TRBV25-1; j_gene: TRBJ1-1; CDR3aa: ASSATGSWDTEAF
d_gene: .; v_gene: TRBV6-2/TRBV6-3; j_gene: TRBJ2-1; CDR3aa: ASSRDSLSSYNEQF
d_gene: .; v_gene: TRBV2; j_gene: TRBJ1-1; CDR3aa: ASSDFESTEAF
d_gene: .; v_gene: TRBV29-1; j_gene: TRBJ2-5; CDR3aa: SSGPLETQY
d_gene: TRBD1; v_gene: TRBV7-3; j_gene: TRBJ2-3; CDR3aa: ASSKTGGGTDTQY
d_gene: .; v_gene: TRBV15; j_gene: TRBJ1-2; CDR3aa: ATSRDLGYGYT
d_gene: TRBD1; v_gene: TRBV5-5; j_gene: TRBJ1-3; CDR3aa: ASSTGQGRGNTIY
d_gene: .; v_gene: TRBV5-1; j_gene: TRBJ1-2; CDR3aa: ASSLVPGYYGYT
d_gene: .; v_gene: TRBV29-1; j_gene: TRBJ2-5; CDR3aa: SVEKAGGETQY
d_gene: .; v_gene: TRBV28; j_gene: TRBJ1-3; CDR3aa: ASSTDSLWRNTIY
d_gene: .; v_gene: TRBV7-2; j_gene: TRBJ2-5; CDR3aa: ASTEGMTQY